This TCR beta chain was retrieved from a study of blood T cells in healthy people across ages. Regarding the study as a whole: It was the long-lived donors that had more naive CD4+ cells and higher diversity than aged donors.

This clonotype appeared a few times. Its specificity is not known. Then a second PCR, running roughly 7 to 11 cycles, was carried out with a sample-barcoded 5' primer and a J-beta primer mix. TCRdb reprocessed the 5' RACE reads via MiXCR and lists one record per CDR3 protein. The table shows about 640,000 distinct CDR3 sequences, with around 54% occurring only once. The CDR3 runs to 15 residues. The TCR was taken from a man aged 55 to 70 in good health. Sequenced: blood. The rearrangement joins TRBV21-1 to TRBJ2-7; the table's D call, TRBD1, has no DNA check behind it. TRBV21-1 is shown as a pseudogene. In DNA form, the CDR3 reads TGTGCCAGCAGCAATCTCAGGGGGGATCCCTACGAGCAGTACTTC. Translating gives CASSNLRGDPYEQYF.